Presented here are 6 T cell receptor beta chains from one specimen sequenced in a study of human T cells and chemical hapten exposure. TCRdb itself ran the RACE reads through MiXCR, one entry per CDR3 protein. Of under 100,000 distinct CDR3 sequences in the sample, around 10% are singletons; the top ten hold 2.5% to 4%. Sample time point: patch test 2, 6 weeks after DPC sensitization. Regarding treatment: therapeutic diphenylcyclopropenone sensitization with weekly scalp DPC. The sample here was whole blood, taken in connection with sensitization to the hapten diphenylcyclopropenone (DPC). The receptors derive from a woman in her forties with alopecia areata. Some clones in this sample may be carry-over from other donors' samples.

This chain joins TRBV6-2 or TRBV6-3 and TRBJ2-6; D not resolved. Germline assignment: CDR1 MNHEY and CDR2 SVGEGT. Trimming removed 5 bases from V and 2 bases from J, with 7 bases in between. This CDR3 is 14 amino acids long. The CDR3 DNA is TGTGCCAGCAGTCCCCTAACTGGGGCCAACGTCCTGACTTTC. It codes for CASSPLTGANVLTF.

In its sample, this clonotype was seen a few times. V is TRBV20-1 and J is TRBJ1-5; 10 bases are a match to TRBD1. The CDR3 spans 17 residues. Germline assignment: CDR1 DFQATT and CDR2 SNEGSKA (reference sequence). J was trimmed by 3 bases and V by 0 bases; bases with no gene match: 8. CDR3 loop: CSARDAGQGRNNQPQHF. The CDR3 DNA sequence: TGCAGTGCTAGAGATGCGGGACAGGGGCGGAACAATCAGCCCCAGCATTTT.

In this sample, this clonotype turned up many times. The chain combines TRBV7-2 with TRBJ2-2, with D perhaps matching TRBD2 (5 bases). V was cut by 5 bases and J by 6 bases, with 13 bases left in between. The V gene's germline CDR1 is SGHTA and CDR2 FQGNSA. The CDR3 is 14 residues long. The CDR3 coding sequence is TGTGCCAGCAGCCGCGAAAGGACTGCCGGGGAGCTGTTTTTT. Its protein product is CASSRERTAGELFF.

The CDR3 reads CASRYRDRDSNQPQHF. The CDR3 DNA follows: TGTGCCAGCCGATACCGGGACCGAGATAGCAATCAGCCCCAGCATTTT. The chain links TRBV6-1 to TRBJ1-5; a weak D match, TRBD1 (5 bases). Trimming stripped 8 bases from V and 0 bases from J, with 17 bases between. Germline values: CDR1 MNHNS, CDR2 SASEGT. CDR3 length equals 16 residues.

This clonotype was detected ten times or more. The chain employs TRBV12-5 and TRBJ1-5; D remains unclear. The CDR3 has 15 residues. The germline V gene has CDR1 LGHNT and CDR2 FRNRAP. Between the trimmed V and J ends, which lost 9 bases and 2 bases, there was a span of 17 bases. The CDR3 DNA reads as TGTGCTAGGGGCACGAGGGCCTCGCGCAATCAGCCCCAGCATTTT. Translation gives CARGTRASRNQPQHF.

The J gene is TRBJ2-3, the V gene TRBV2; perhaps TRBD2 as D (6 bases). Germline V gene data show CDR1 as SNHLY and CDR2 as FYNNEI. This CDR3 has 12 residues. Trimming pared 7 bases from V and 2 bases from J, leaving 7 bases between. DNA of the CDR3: TGTGCCAGCACGGGGGACACAGATACGCAGTATTTT. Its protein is CASTGDTDTQYF.